This is a list of T cell receptor beta chains from one sample in a study of molecular identifiers for immune sequencing clone quantification. TCRdb re-called the PCR reads through MiXCR, storing one row per CDR3 protein. The sample yields some 680,000 distinct CDR3 sequences, 25% seen once. The material sequenced was naive CD8+ T cells from blood, with Jurkat cell RNA spiked in. All receptors derive from a human donor in good health. Some libraries in this study had Jurkat cell RNA spiked in. CDR3s include the opening cysteine and the closing phenylalanine or tryptophan. Not every row has a clone size; where given, it reads once, few, many or a size class.

V	J	size	CDR3
TRBV20-1	TRBJ2-5	few	CSARVQDYKEETQYF
TRBV7-9	TRBJ1-2	many	CASSPGPGGEGDGYTF
TRBV4-1	TRBJ2-7	many	CASSQAPSGTYEQYF
TRBV6-2/TRBV6-3	TRBJ2-7	NA	CASSYYQGSYEQYF
TRBV5-1	TRBJ1-5	many	CASSLDAGAYQPQHF
TRBV13	TRBJ1-4	NA	CASSLGGVQGATEKLFF
TRBV2	TRBJ1-6	NA	CASLTGQGASPLHF
TRBV6-5	TRBJ1-5	NA	CASSYRGQSYSNQPQHF
TRBV3-1	TRBJ2-3	many	CASSLAGVEDTQYF
TRBV15	TRBJ2-3	many	CATSRASQLTDTQYF
TRBV19	TRBJ2-3	few	CASSIAPDRTDTQYF
TRBV20-1	TRBJ2-4	many	CSARDRESLAKNIQYF
TRBV14	TRBJ1-6	NA	CASSQLGSASPLHF
TRBV4-3	TRBJ1-5	many	CASSQDRAGTQPQHF
TRBV28	TRBJ2-7	NA	CASSSTGDEHYF
TRBV21-1	TRBJ2-5	NA	CASSRKGPVETQYF
TRBV6-1	TRBJ1-5	many	CASSSTDYSNQPQHF
TRBV5-6	TRBJ2-1	NA	CASSLAIGGRVRYEQFF
TRBV6-5	TRBJ1-5	few	CASRTGLNSNQPQHF
TRBV15	TRBJ2-2	NA	CATRASGSHTGELFF
TRBV6-2/TRBV6-3	TRBJ1-5	many	CASSYSISSGLGQPQHF
TRBV29-1	TRBJ2-1	few	CSVEDATSGKYNEQFF
TRBV12-3/TRBV12-4	TRBJ2-2	few	CASSVTRAGELFF
TRBV27	TRBJ1-5	NA	CASSLSGGGDQPQHF
TRBV7-9	TRBJ2-7	few	CASSLGDQGVHEQYF
TRBV7-9	TRBJ2-4	many	CASSLGGHLAKNIQYF
TRBV10-2	TRBJ1-2	few	CASKSAGTTDPYTF
TRBV13	TRBJ1-2	NA	CASSSGTGMAYGYTF
TRBV28	TRBJ2-7	few	CASSLGGGGYSYEQYF
TRBV5-6	TRBJ2-1	NA	CASSTPGTVYNEQFF
TRBV20-1	TRBJ1-3	NA	CSARGPTGWDGNTIYF
TRBV7-3	TRBJ1-1	many	CASSPWDGQNTEAFF
TRBV28	TRBJ2-7	many	CASSFRGTPSYEQYF
TRBV5-6	TRBJ2-3	few	CASSPGDLDTQYF
TRBV7-9	TRBJ2-7	many	CASSSLAGGPYEQYF
TRBV27	TRBJ2-5	NA	CASSVTGARGAETQYF
TRBV9	TRBJ2-3	many	CASSVQGDTDTQYF
TRBV4-1	TRBJ2-3	many	CASTTGGEADTQYF
TRBV12-3/TRBV12-4	TRBJ2-2	many	CASSPIAGAGTGELFF
TRBV7-9	TRBJ2-7	many	CASSPNWAYEQYF
TRBV9	TRBJ2-1	NA	CASNDRAPYNEQFF
TRBV5-5	TRBJ2-3	many	CASSPTSGRVTDTQYF
TRBV5-1	TRBJ2-5	many	CASSYDSGGETQYF
TRBV9	TRBJ2-1	NA	CASSTTGTSAYNEQFF
TRBV7-8	TRBJ1-1	many	CASSLPASGSGRAFF
TRBV7-8	TRBJ2-2	many	CASSRLAGRYTGELFF
TRBV5-8	TRBJ1-4	few	CASSAGQGYEKLFF
TRBV4-2	TRBJ1-1	few	CASSQGRRNTEAFF
TRBV20-1	TRBJ1-6	few	CSARVFGQGENSPLHF
TRBV9	TRBJ1-1	NA	CASSAIDRGLTEAFF
TRBV7-2	TRBJ1-5	many	CASSLAGWASNQPQHF